Reported below is one T cell receptor beta chain. A J-beta primer mix and a sample-barcoded 5' primer were used in a second PCR of roughly 6 to 11 cycles. Via MiXCR, TCRdb re-called the 5' RACE reads, giving one row per CDR3 protein. The data show about 930,000 distinct CDR3 sequences, about 29% seen once. The V segment lost 1 base and the J segment 4 bases; nucleotides outside the gene matches: 1. The CDR3 covers 14 residues. Germline-derived CDR1 and CDR2 are SGHTA and FQGNSA. The data are from a study of blood T cells in healthy people across ages. In addition, the sample was reused for a study of T cells of mothers and their children.

This TCR derives from a woman aged 40-49 years in good health. Sequencing input: blood. This chain uses TRBV7-2 with TRBJ1-1; the match to TRBD1 covers 9 bases. This CDR3 is CASSLEQGATEAFF. Here the CDR3 DNA reads TGTGCCAGCAGCTTAGAACAGGGGGCCACTGAAGCTTTCTTT.